A selection of T cell receptor beta chains follows, all from one sample in a study of regulatory T cells in long-lasting Graves disease. MiXCR, run by TCRdb on the multiplex PCR reads, gives a single entry per CDR3 protein. The table records over 450,000 distinct CDR3 sequences, about 11% of them present only once. The sample also formed part of further work on T cells in Graves' hyperthyroidism and ophthalmopathy.

Sequencing used peripheral blood mononuclear cells (PBMCs), obtained at new diagnosis, from a patient treated with antithyroid drugs. Source of these receptors: a woman between 25 and 40 years old with Graves disease. Both conserved end residues are trimmed from each CDR3.

J | V | CDR3
TRBJ1-6 | TRBV28 | ASSLGAPNSPLH
TRBJ1-6 | TRBV5-1 | ASSLASGSDNSPLH
TRBJ1-6 | TRBV6-2/TRBV6-3 | ASGSTAGTGVRSPLH
TRBJ1-2 | TRBV20-1 | SASGTGGYT
TRBJ2-3 | TRBV11-3 | ASSYQSNTDTQY
TRBJ1-2 | TRBV7-9 | ASSPQERGGYT
TRBJ1-2 | TRBV27 | ASSPRLAYGYT
TRBJ1-1 | TRBV5-5 | ASSWGTGMNTEAF
TRBJ1-5 | TRBV19 | ASHPQDRGRGSNQPQH
TRBJ1-1 | TRBV18 | ASSPKGGSEAF
TRBJ2-3 | TRBV19 | ASSLEGGSTDTQY
TRBJ2-2 | TRBV27 | ATSVRQTAGELF
TRBJ2-3 | TRBV9 | ASASGATDTQY
TRBJ1-1 | TRBV19 | ASSIDRQLEAF
TRBJ1-3 | TRBV30 | AWSDARAGGYTIY
TRBJ2-5 | TRBV19 | ASSIDHEGRRAQY
TRBJ2-5 | TRBV7-2 | ASSFWWGEVGETQY
TRBJ2-5 | TRBV30 | AWATGSETQY
TRBJ2-7 | TRBV2 | ASTLDRGNYEQY
TRBJ2-7 | TRBV28 | ASGRDRSYEQY
TRBJ1-2 | TRBV28 | ASSSGRANYGYT
TRBJ2-1 | TRBV3-1 | ASSQVGNSPNEQF
TRBJ2-2 | TRBV12-3/TRBV12-4 | ASSLTTENTGELF
TRBJ2-7 | TRBV30 | AWSVTIGYLRY
TRBJ2-3 | TRBV20-1 | SARASGRVSDTQY
TRBJ1-1 | TRBV3-1 | ASSVSIRNTEAF
TRBJ1-2 | TRBV27 | ASSIRGQDGYT
TRBJ2-7 | TRBV7-9 | ASSPRGTAYEQY
TRBJ2-3 | TRBV5-5 | ASSDLTATDTQY
TRBJ1-2 | TRBV30 | AWYPGTNYGYT
TRBJ1-5 | TRBV24-1 | ATSDPGGTEPQH
TRBJ2-3 | TRBV9 | ASSGGHPTDTQY
TRBJ1-2 | TRBV29-1 | SVRTTGGYT
TRBJ1-1 | TRBV11-2 | ASSLDRDGEAF
TRBJ2-7 | TRBV12-3/TRBV12-4 | ASSFEAAGARSYEQY
TRBJ2-5 | TRBV7-2 | ASSPGDQKETQY
TRBJ2-7 | TRBV7-9 | ASSRGGSYEQY
TRBJ1-4 | TRBV4-1 | ASSQTGEKLF
TRBJ2-7 | TRBV7-2 | ASRLDRASYEQY